The T cell receptor beta chain described here comes from a study of T cell responses to AZD1222 COVID-19 vaccine. The CDR3 is made up of 13 amino acids. Looked up from germline, CDR1 is SGHNT and CDR2 is YENEEA. V dropped 1 base and J dropped 6 bases, with 9 bases sitting between them. Assay used: immunoSEQ multiplex PCR; TCRdb lists only in-frame clones, some missing. The table has 150,000 or so clones, around 89% seen once. The receptor comes from an adult in good health. This specimen consisted of peripheral blood, obtained on day 0 of AZD1222 vaccination. The chain is built from TRBV11-3 and TRBJ1-2, with a weak D call TRBD1 (5 bases). CDR3 bases: TGTGCCAGCAGCTTAGGAGGGGTGGATGGCTACACCTTC. It codes for CASSLGGVDGYTF. The entire variable domain, with the rest obtained from reference TRBV11-3 and TRBJ1-2, is as follows: EAGVVQSPRYKIIEKKQPVAFWCNPISGHNTLYWYLQNLGQGPELLIRYENEEAVDDSQLPKDRFSAERLKGVDSTLKIQPAELGDSAVYLCASSLGGVDGYTFGSGTRLTVV.